This paragraph reports one T cell receptor beta chain. Its antigen is unidentified. These data are taken from a study of identical twins. The study, taken as a whole, reports: Abundant beta clonotypes from cord blood had fewer insertions, unlike memory repertoires, which showed none.

Germline lookup yields CDR1 DFQATT and CDR2 SNEGSKA (reference sequence). This CDR3 is built from 13 residues. The germline V and J ends were trimmed by 6 bases and 4 bases, with 13 bases remaining between them. Via MiXCR, TCRdb re-called the 5' RACE reads, giving one row per CDR3 protein. The sample shows over 550,000 distinct CDR3 sequences, about 7.1% of them seen only once. The same sample was also used in a study of yellow fever vaccine responses in identical twins.

The specimen sequenced was PBMCs. V is TRBV20-1 and J is TRBJ2-4; a possible D gene is TRBD2 (6 bases). The sequence came from a woman under 30 in good health. For the CDR3, the DNA is TGCAGTGCCCTTCGGGCGGGGAAAAACATTCAGTACTTC. It encodes CSALRAGKNIQYF.